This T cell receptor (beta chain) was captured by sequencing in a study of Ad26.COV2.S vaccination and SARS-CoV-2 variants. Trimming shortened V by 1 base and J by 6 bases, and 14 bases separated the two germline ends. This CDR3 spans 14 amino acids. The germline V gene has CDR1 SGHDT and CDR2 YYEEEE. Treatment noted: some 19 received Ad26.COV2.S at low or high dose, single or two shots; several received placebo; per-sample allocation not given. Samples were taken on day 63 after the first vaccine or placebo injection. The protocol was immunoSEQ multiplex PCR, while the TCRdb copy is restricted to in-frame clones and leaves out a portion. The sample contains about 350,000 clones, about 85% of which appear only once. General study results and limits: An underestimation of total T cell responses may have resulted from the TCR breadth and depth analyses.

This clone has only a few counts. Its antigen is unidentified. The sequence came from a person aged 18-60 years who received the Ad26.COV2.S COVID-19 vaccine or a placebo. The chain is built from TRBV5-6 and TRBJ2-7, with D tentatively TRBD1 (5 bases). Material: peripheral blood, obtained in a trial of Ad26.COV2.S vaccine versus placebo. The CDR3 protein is CASSLQGHSSEQYF. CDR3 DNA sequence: TGTGCCAGCAGCTTGCAGGGTCATAGCTCCGAGCAGTACTTC.